This T cell receptor (beta chain) stems from a study of blood T cell repertoires in COVID-19. Study-level information: Material from acute and convalescent COVID-19 was sourced from the United States, Italy and Spain. Sample material is recorded as cDNA or gDNA derived from T cells, B-cell-depleted T cells, or PBMCs.

Data came from immunoSEQ multiplex PCR; TCRdb stores just in-frame clones and leaves some out. The sample includes about 200,000 clones, about 80% seen only once; the top ten take less than 9.5%. This CDR3 has 16 amino acids. V dropped 0 bases and J dropped 5 bases, with 19 bases sitting between them. Per the germline V gene, CDR1 is SQVTM and CDR2 is ANQGSEA. This clone was picked up a small number of times. Clinical history as reported by participants underpinned cohort assignment. The chain recombines TRBV29-1 with TRBJ2-5; D might be TRBD2 (5 bases). Sequencing input: PBMCs or T cells enriched from blood (not recorded which). This TCR was sampled from a man between 35 and 55 years old who had recovered from COVID-19. In nucleotides, the CDR3 is TGCAGCGTTGAAGATCTGGCTAGCCGAATGGGGGAGACCCAGTACTTC. This sequence encodes CSVEDLASRMGETQYF.